One and the same sample provided the 5 T cell receptor beta chains below, sequenced in a study of T cells in localized non-small cell lung cancer. Method: immunoSEQ multiplex PCR; TCRdb's copy keeps in-frame clones and lacks some. The data show about 1,200 clones, with 32% seen just once and roughly an eighth held by the top ten. The sample here was normal lung tissue next to the tumor, taken before any cancer treatment. These receptors all come from a male donor aged 60 or over with stage I squamous cell lung carcinoma.

This clone was picked up a small number of times. The gene calls are TRBV6-8 and TRBJ2-7, with 8 positions matching TRBD1. J lost 4 bases, V lost 7 bases, and 12 bases had no gene match. From germline, CDR1 is MNHGY and CDR2 SAAAGT. The CDR3 consists of 15 residues. The CDR3 DNA follows: TGTGCCAGCACCTCACCGGGACAGGAGAAATACGAGCAGTACTTC. It codes for CASTSPGQEKYEQYF.

This sequence joins TRBV25-1 and TRBJ2-5; D is unresolved. Trimming stripped 1 base from V and 5 bases from J, with 8 bases between. The germline CDR1 and CDR2 sequences are MGHDK and SYGVNS. CDR3 size: 13 residues. CDR3 sequence reads: CASSESPVETQYF. For the CDR3, the DNA is TGTGCCAGCAGTGAATCCCCTGTGGAGACCCAGTACTTC.

The chain has TRBV14 and TRBJ1-1; no definite D call. The V gene's germline CDR1 is SGHDN and CDR2 FVKESK. V lost 1 base and J lost 2, with 11 bases in between. CDR3 length: 15 amino acids. The CDR3, as DNA: TGTGCCAGCAGCCAAGCTCAGACAAGTAACACTGAAGCTTTCTTT. Amino acids: CASSQAQTSNTEAFF.

The chain combines TRBV30 with TRBJ1-6; a possible D gene is TRBD1 (5 bases). The CDR3 is 15 residues long. Trimming pared 6 bases from V and 7 bases from J, leaving 19 bases between. Per germline, CDR1 GTSNPN and CDR2 SVGIG (reference sequence). As DNA, the CDR3 is TGTGCCTGCCAAGGGGAAAACAGCGAAAATTCACCCCTCCACTTT. This sequence encodes CACQGENSENSPLHF.

This chain connects TRBV12-1 to TRBJ2-6; the table assigns TRBD1, which was not confirmed against the DNA. TRBV12-1 is given as a pseudogene. The CDR3 is made up of 15 amino acids. The CDR3 sequence: CASSPQGSGANVLTF. The CDR3 DNA sequence: TGTGCCAGCAGCCCCCAGGGGTCCGGGGCCAACGTCCTGACTTTC.